This is a list of T cell receptor beta chains from one sample in a study of blood T cells in healthy people across ages. TCRdb called the 5' RACE reads again in MiXCR, with one record for every CDR3 protein. The table lists 1.5 million to 2 million distinct CDR3 sequences, around half of them singletons. Sequencing was done on a sample of blood. The receptor set was obtained from a woman aged 40-49 years in good health. Both conserved end residues are part of each CDR3. A D gene is named only where the DNA matches it firmly. Some rows have no size entry. The others give once, few or many, or a class for an expanded clone.

d_call: -; j_call: TRBJ2-1; v_call: TRBV4-3; clone_size: -; cdr3_aa: CASSQARSRDNEQFF; cdr3_nt: TGCGCCAGCAGCCAAGCGCGCTCGCGAGATAATGAGCAGTTCTTC
d_call: -; j_call: TRBJ2-1; v_call: TRBV28; clone_size: -; cdr3_aa: CASTASWYEQFF; cdr3_nt: TGTGCGAGCACGGCTAGCTGGTATGAGCAGTTCTTC
d_call: TRBD1; j_call: TRBJ2-3; v_call: TRBV11-3; clone_size: once; cdr3_aa: CASSPGTGTTDTQYF; cdr3_nt: TGTGCCAGCAGCCCGGGGACAGGAACCACAGATACGCAGTATTTT
d_call: TRBD1; j_call: TRBJ2-1; v_call: TRBV9; clone_size: few; cdr3_aa: CASSVSDRVNEQFF; cdr3_nt: TGTGCCAGCAGCGTATCGGACAGGGTTAATGAGCAGTTCTTC
d_call: TRBD1; j_call: TRBJ2-5; v_call: TRBV29-1; clone_size: -; cdr3_aa: CSVDRGLGETQYF; cdr3_nt: TGCAGCGTTGACAGGGGGCTCGGGGAGACCCAGTACTTC
d_call: TRBD1; j_call: TRBJ2-7; v_call: TRBV20-1; clone_size: -; cdr3_aa: CSAEDRESSYGQYF; cdr3_nt: TGCAGTGCCGAGGACAGGGAAAGCTCCTACGGGCAGTACTTC
d_call: -; j_call: TRBJ2-7; v_call: TRBV10-3; clone_size: -; cdr3_aa: CAISARREYEQYF; cdr3_nt: TGTGCCATCAGTGCTCGCAGGGAGTACGAGCAGTACTTC
d_call: -; j_call: TRBJ1-3; v_call: TRBV4-1; clone_size: -; cdr3_aa: CASSQEGRGGGNTIYF; cdr3_nt: TGCGCCAGCAGCCAAGAAGGAAGGGGCGGTGGAAACACCATATATTTT
d_call: TRBD2; j_call: TRBJ2-5; v_call: TRBV27; clone_size: -; cdr3_aa: CASSLRSSGARPETQYF; cdr3_nt: TGTGCCAGCAGTTTACGTAGTAGCGGGGCCCGCCCGGAGACCCAGTACTTC
d_call: -; j_call: TRBJ2-5; v_call: TRBV3-1; clone_size: -; cdr3_aa: CASSQGLNSETQYF; cdr3_nt: TGTGCCAGCAGCCAAGGGTTAAACTCAGAGACCCAGTACTTC
d_call: -; j_call: TRBJ1-6; v_call: TRBV4-3; clone_size: many; cdr3_aa: CASSRDRSPLHF; cdr3_nt: TGCGCCAGCAGCCGGGATAGGTCACCCCTCCACTTT
d_call: -; j_call: TRBJ2-3; v_call: TRBV7-8; clone_size: few; cdr3_aa: CASSPIIVGNTDTQYF; cdr3_nt: TGTGCCAGCAGCCCTATCATCGTGGGGAACACAGATACGCAGTATTTT
d_call: -; j_call: TRBJ1-2; v_call: TRBV7-2; clone_size: few; cdr3_aa: CASSQWDRQDYGYTF; cdr3_nt: TGTGCCAGCAGCCAATGGGATCGGCAGGACTATGGCTACACCTTC
d_call: TRBD2; j_call: TRBJ2-1; v_call: TRBV27; clone_size: -; cdr3_aa: CASSFATSGAYEQFF; cdr3_nt: TGTGCCAGCAGCTTCGCCACTAGCGGGGCGTATGAGCAGTTCTTC
d_call: -; j_call: TRBJ1-2; v_call: TRBV5-1; clone_size: few; cdr3_aa: CASSLAAGMLSNYGYTF; cdr3_nt: TGCGCCAGCAGCTTGGCGGCAGGGATGCTTTCTAACTATGGCTACACCTTC
d_call: -; j_call: TRBJ2-5; v_call: TRBV5-1; clone_size: -; cdr3_aa: CASSRTGTLPRETQYF; cdr3_nt: TGCGCCAGCAGCCGGACCGGGACCCTCCCCAGGGAGACCCAGTACTTC
d_call: -; j_call: TRBJ2-3; v_call: TRBV6-5; clone_size: -; cdr3_aa: CASRLTLVGRTDTQYF; cdr3_nt: TGTGCCAGCAGGCTAACGCTGGTGGGGCGGACAGATACGCAGTATTTT
d_call: TRBD1; j_call: TRBJ1-1; v_call: TRBV28; clone_size: few; cdr3_aa: CASGRDRVTEAFF; cdr3_nt: TGTGCCAGCGGCCGGGACAGGGTCACTGAAGCTTTCTTT
d_call: TRBD1; j_call: TRBJ1-2; v_call: TRBV24-1; clone_size: -; cdr3_aa: CATSAEGTGSYGYTF; cdr3_nt: TGTGCCACCAGTGCCGAGGGGACAGGGTCTTATGGCTACACCTTC
d_call: -; j_call: TRBJ2-7; v_call: TRBV20-1; clone_size: few; cdr3_aa: CSARDQVNYEQYF; cdr3_nt: TGCAGTGCTAGAGATCAAGTGAACTACGAGCAGTACTTC
d_call: TRBD1; j_call: TRBJ1-5; v_call: TRBV28; clone_size: -; cdr3_aa: CASSPYPQGAYNQPQHF; cdr3_nt: TGTGCCAGCAGCCCCTACCCCCAGGGGGCTTACAATCAGCCCCAGCATTTT
d_call: -; j_call: TRBJ1-2; v_call: TRBV29-1; clone_size: few; cdr3_aa: CSLQDGNGYTF; cdr3_nt: TGCAGCCTCCAGGACGGGAACGGCTACACCTTC
d_call: -; j_call: TRBJ2-7; v_call: TRBV5-6; clone_size: -; cdr3_aa: CASSLMLEGAMEPRGSYEQYF; cdr3_nt: TGTGCCAGCAGCTTGATGCTAGAAGGGGCAATGGAGCCTAGAGGGAGCTACGAGCAGTACTTC